The 7 T cell receptor beta chains given below trace back to one sample, sequenced in a study of immune cell composition in non-small cell lung cancer (dated by TCRdb to the late 2010s). To prepare the library, the immunoSEQ multiplex PCR assay was applied. This is the immuneACCESS table as TCRdb keeps it, with only in-frame sequences that have V and J called. A part of the clones is gone; compared with another copy, unresolved V genes explain less than half, and the rest is unexplained. A total of 1,500 to 2,000 clones appear in this sample, over 80% of them only once. Together, the top ten hold 20% to 25% of the sample. Non-adjacent lung tissue from the same patient, taken as far from the tumour as possible and at least 3 cm away, was used for the normal lung samples. The sequenced sample was non-adjacent lung tissue. The receptors come from a human donor with non-small cell lung cancer.

A single count supports this clone. V gene TRBV28 combines with J gene TRBJ2-3, with D unclear. The CDR3 spans 10 residues. Trimming pared 6 bases from V and 10 bases from J, leaving 8 bases between. Germline-derived CDR1 and CDR2 are MDHEN and SYDVKM. CDR3 region: CASSRVSQYF. In DNA, the CDR3 is TGTGCCAGCAGCCGCGTTTCGCAGTATTTT. Together with reference TRBV28 and TRBJ2-3, the CDR3 gives the full variable domain: DVKVTQSSRYLVKRTGEKVFLECVQDMDHENMFWYRQDPGLGLRLIYFSYDVKMKEKGDIPEGYSVSREKKERFSLILESASTNQTSMYLCASSRVSQYFGPGTRLTVL.

This rearrangement joins TRBV28 to TRBJ1-2, with D maybe TRBD1 (5 bases). V gave up 7 bases and J gave up 8 bases, with 17 bases separating them. CDR1 and CDR2 from the germline V gene are MDHEN and SYDVKM. This CDR3 has 13 residues. This chain's CDR3 is CASTSQGAGGYTF. The CDR3 DNA reads as TGTGCCAGCACCAGCCAAGGGGCAGGCGGCTACACCTTC.

The rearrangement uses TRBV27 and TRBJ2-3, with 8 bases aligning to TRBD2. The CDR3 is made up of 14 amino acids. Germline V gives CDR1 MNHEY, CDR2 SMNVEV (reference sequence). The ends lost 5 bases at V and 13 bases at J; junction bases unmatched: 14. For the CDR3, the DNA is TGTGCCAGCAGTATGGGGGTAGCGGGATGGGGCAAGTATTTT. Protein product: CASSMGVAGWGKYF.

This chain links TRBV5-6 with TRBJ1-2, with TRBD1 identical over 12 bases. This CDR3 contains 16 residues. V was pared by 2 bases and J by 7 bases, with 9 bases of the junction left unmatched. Germline V lookup: CDR1 SGHDT, CDR2 YYEEEE. CDR3 sequence: CASSFTPGQGAGGYTF. CDR3 nucleotides: TGTGCCAGCAGCTTTACACCGGGACAGGGGGCCGGTGGCTACACCTTC.

The CDR3 region is CASRNFWGGPLETQYF. CDR3 in DNA: TGTGCCAGCAGGAATTTTTGGGGAGGGCCTTTAGAGACCCAGTACTTC. The rearrangement links TRBV27 to TRBJ2-5, with 7 bases that match TRBD2. Germline V gene data show CDR1 as MNHEY and CDR2 as SMNVEV (reference sequence). Trimming took 6 bases from V and 4 from J; bases not matched to a gene: 14. The CDR3 runs 16 residues.

The chain employs TRBV7-2 and TRBJ2-1; TRBD2 matches 12 bases. V trimming: 0 bases; J trimming: 8 bases; junction bases outside the gene matches: 5. This CDR3 region has 16 residues. Germline V lookup: CDR1 SGHTA, CDR2 FQGNSA. The CDR3 bases are TGTGCCAGCAGCTTAGCTCCGACTAGCGGGAGTTATGAGCAGTTCTTC. Its protein is CASSLAPTSGSYEQFF.

This chain joins TRBV6-5 and TRBJ1-1; TRBD1 agrees at 7 bases. This CDR3 contains 14 residues. From germline, CDR1 is MNHEY and CDR2 SVGAGI. The J segment lost 0 bases and the V segment lost 6 bases, leaving 4 bases of the junction unmatched. The CDR3 DNA follows: TGTGCCAGCAGCTGGGACAGCATGAACACTGAAGCTTTCTTT. Translation: CASSWDSMNTEAFF.